This TCR beta chain was obtained from a study of shared clonotypes between healthy human individuals. General study points: Estimated richness values were generally larger in naive subsets than in memory subsets.

Investigators divided CD4+ cells into CD45RA+ naive and CD45RA-negative memory subsets. Per sorted-subset replicate PCR, input was approximately 0.2 ug DNA, representing around 28,000 T cell genomes. Profiling relied on immunoSEQ multiplex PCR, and the TCRdb table lists in-frame clones only, not all of them. The data show 180,000 or so clones, around 93% seen once. Trimming stripped 1 base from V and 2 bases from J, with 15 bases between. The germline gives CDR1 LNHDA, CDR2 SQIVND (reference sequence). The CDR3 contains 16 residues. Of note for this clone: What it binds is unknown.

The chain joins TRBV19 to TRBJ2-7, with D possibly matching TRBD2 (5 bases). The sample was naive CD4+ T cells sorted from blood. Subset of the sample: CD45RA+ positively selected. The receptor was derived from a woman aged 25 to 39 in good health. The DNA for the CDR3 is TGTGCCAGTAGTATAGTCGGTGGAGGCGGTCCCTACGAGCAGTACTTC. The encoded protein is CASSIVGGGGPYEQYF.